The 8 T cell receptor beta chains given below trace back to one sample, sequenced in a study of breast tumors, draining lymph nodes, adjacent tissues. Using its own MiXCR run on the multiplex PCR reads, TCRdb lists one record per CDR3 protein. The sample yields fewer than 140,000 distinct CDR3 sequences, around 30% seen once. The lymph nodes were axillary draining lymph nodes from breast cancer patients. What was sequenced was axillary lymph node tissue. All receptors derive from a female donor with breast cancer. Some clones in this sample may be carry-over from other donors' samples.

This clonotype was picked up many times. The chain recombines TRBV10-3 with TRBJ2-7; 9 bases line up with TRBD1. Germline V gene lookup returns CDR1 ENHRY and CDR2 SYGVKD. The CDR3 is made up of 15 amino acids. With 3 bases clipped from V and 2 bases from J, the junction kept 5 bases outside the gene matches. Written as DNA, the CDR3 is TGTGCCATCAGTGACCCGGGACAGGGAACCTACGAGCAGTACTTC. Its protein product is CAISDPGQGTYEQYF.

This clonotype was seen repeatedly, ten times or more. The genes are TRBV4-1 and TRBJ2-7, with D unresolved. Looked up from germline, CDR1 is MGHRA and CDR2 is YSYEKL. The CDR3 length is 14 residues. With 1 base removed from V and 3 bases from J, the gap between germline ends came to 10 bases. The CDR3 loop is CASSQGERHYEQYF. CDR3 DNA sequence: TGCGCCAGCAGCCAAGGGGAACGCCACTACGAGCAGTACTTC.

This clonotype was seen just once. The chain couples TRBV29-1 to TRBJ2-3; D gene ambiguous. In germline, CDR1 is SQVTM, CDR2 ANQGSEA. The germline V and J ends were trimmed by 6 bases and 4 bases, with 8 bases remaining between them. The CDR3 extends over 11 amino acids. CDR3 region: CSVALPDTQYF. CDR3 DNA: TGCAGCGTAGCCCTTCCAGATACGCAGTATTTT.

V is TRBV7-2 and J is TRBJ2-7, with 15 bases lining up with TRBD2. J lost 6 bases, V lost 5 bases, and 14 bases had no gene match. Per the germline V gene, CDR1 is SGHTA and CDR2 is FQGNSA. The CDR3 totals 18 residues. The CDR3 DNA is TGTGCCAGCAGCCCCGGGGCAGGGACTAGCGGGAGGTGGGTCGAGCAGTACTTC. Protein product: CASSPGAGTSGRWVEQYF.

This chain connects TRBV5-4 to TRBJ2-1, with D unresolved. CDR3 length equals 16 residues. Germline CDR1 reads SGHNT; CDR2 reads YYREEE (reference sequence). Trimming pared 0 bases from V and 8 bases from J, leaving 18 bases between. CDR3 sequence reads: CASSLEWAEGSDEQFF. The CDR3 DNA follows: TGTGCCAGCAGCTTGGAGTGGGCGGAAGGGTCCGATGAGCAGTTCTTC.

This chain links TRBV29-1 with TRBJ1-1, with D perhaps TRBD1 (6 bases). V lost 5 bases to trimming and J lost 10 bases, with 14 bases between them. CDR1 SQVTM and CDR2 ANQGSEA come from the germline V gene. The CDR3 runs 11 residues. CDR3 DNA: TGCAGCGTTACTCGGGAGGGGGGAGCTTTCTTT. This translates into CSVTREGGAFF.

This clonotype was seen many times. The rearrangement uses TRBV19 and TRBJ2-7, with 9 bases fitting TRBD2. The CDR3 has 15 residues. Unmatched junction bases numbered 6, after V lost 3 bases and J lost 3 bases. Germline CDR1 LNHDA, CDR2 SQIVND (reference sequence). In nucleotides, the CDR3 is TGTGCCAGTAGTATCCTCGCGGGAGGGGACTACGAGCAGTACTTC. It yields the protein CASSILAGGDYEQYF.

In its sample, this clonotype was seen many times. This rearrangement joins TRBV2 to TRBJ1-2, with unresolved D. Per the germline V gene, CDR1 is SNHLY and CDR2 is FYNNEI. The CDR3 totals 11 residues. V was trimmed by 6 bases and J by 7 bases, leaving 9 bases between them. CDR3: CASRRSFGYTF. CDR3 DNA sequence: TGTGCCAGCAGAAGGAGTTTTGGCTACACCTTC.